The entry below describes one T cell receptor beta chain. Antigen unknown. CDR3 size: 14 residues. Germline CDR1 and CDR2: SGHDT and YYEEEE. Trimming removed 4 bases from V and 5 bases from J; junction bases left unmatched: 8. The repertoire was sequenced with immunoSEQ multiplex PCR; TCRdb's copy has only in-frame clones and lacks some. The table shows about 680,000 clones, with approximately 79% occurring only once. These data come from a study of shared clonotypes between healthy human individuals. Whole-study findings and limits: Estimated richness values were generally larger in naive subsets than in memory subsets.

The TCR was taken from a woman aged 25 to 39 in good health. Specimen: memory CD4+ T cells sorted from blood. The sample's subset: CD45RA-negative fraction. J is TRBJ2-5 and V is TRBV5-6, with 7 bases matching TRBD1. The CDR3 coding sequence is TGTGCCAGCAGCCGGCGACAGGGAGTGGAGACCCAGTACTTC. Its protein is CASSRRQGVETQYF. Looking up the rest from reference TRBV5-6 and TRBJ2-5 gives the full variable domain: DAGVTQSPTHLIKTRGQQVTLRCSPKSGHDTVSWYQQALGQGPQFIFQYYEEEERQRGNFPDRFSGHQFPNYSSELNVNALLLGDSALYLCASSRRQGVETQYFGPGTRLLVL.